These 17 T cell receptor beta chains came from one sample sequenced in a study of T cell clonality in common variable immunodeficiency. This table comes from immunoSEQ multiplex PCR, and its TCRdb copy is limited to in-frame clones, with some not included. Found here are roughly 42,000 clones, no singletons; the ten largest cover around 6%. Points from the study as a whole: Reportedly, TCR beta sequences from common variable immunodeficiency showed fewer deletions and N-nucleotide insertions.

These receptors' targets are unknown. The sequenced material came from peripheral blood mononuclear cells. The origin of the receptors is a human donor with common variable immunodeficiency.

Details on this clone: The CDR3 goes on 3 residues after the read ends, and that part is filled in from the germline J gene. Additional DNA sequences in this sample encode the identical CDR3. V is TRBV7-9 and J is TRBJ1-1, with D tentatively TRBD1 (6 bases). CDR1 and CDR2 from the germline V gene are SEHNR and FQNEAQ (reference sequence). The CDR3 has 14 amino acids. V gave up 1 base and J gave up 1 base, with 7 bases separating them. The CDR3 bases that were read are TGTGCCAGCAGCTTAGTGGGGGCGAACACTGAA. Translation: CASSLVGANTE. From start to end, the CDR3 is CASSLVGANTEAFF.

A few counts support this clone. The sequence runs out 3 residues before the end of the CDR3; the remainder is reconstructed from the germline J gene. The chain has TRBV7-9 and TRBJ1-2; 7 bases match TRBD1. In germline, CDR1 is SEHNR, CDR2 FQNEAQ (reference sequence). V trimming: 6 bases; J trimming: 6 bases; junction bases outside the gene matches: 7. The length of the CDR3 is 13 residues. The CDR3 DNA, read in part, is TGTGCCAGCAGAGGGGGACAGAGGGATGGC. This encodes CASRGGQRDG. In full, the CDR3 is CASRGGQRDGYTF.

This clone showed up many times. This CDR3 is CASSPRAGYTDTQYF. The sequenced part of the CDR3 DNA is TGTGCCAGCAGCCCCAGAGCGGGATACACAGATACG. The rearrangement links TRBV7-2 to TRBJ2-3; 7 bases agree with TRBD2. Read coverage stops 3 residues before the CDR3 terminus; the germline J gene supplies the remainder. Germline trimming cut 5 bases from V and 2 bases from J; bases unmatched to any gene: 7. The CDR3 covers 15 residues. The germline gives CDR1 SGHTA, CDR2 FQGNSA.

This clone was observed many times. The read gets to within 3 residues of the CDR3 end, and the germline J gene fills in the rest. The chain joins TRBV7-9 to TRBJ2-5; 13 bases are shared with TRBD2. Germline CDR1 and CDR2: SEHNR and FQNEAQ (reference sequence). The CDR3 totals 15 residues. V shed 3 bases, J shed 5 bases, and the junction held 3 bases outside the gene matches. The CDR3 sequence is CASSFGTSGEETQYF. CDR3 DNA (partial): TGTGCCAGCAGCTTCGGGACTAGCGGGGAGGAGACC.

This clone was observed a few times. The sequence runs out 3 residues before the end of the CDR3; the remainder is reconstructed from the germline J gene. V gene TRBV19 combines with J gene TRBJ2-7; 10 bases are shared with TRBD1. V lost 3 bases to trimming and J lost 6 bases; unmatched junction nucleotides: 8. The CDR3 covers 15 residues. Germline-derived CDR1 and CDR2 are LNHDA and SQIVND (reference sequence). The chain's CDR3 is CASSIPGTGVSEQYF. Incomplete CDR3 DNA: TGTGCCAGTAGTATCCCCGGGACAGGGGTTAGCGAG.

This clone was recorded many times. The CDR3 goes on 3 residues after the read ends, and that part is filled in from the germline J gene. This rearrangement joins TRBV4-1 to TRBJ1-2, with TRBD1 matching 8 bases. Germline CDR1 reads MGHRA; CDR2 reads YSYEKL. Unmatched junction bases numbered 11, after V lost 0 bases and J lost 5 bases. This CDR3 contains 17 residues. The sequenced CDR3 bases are TGCGCCAGCAGCCAAGATCTAGGACAGGGAATTTGGTATGGC. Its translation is CASSQDLGQGIWYG. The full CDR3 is CASSQDLGQGIWYGYTF.

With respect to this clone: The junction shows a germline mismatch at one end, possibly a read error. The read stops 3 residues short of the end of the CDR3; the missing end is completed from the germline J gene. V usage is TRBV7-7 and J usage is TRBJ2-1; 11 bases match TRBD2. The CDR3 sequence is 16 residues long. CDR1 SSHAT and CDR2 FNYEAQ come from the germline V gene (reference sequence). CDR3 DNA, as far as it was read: TGTGCTAGCAGCCCTAGTGGGACTAGCGGATACAATGAG. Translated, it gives CASSPSGTSGYNE. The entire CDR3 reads CASSPSGTSGYNEQFF.

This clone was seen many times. Partial CDR3 DNA: TGTGCCATCAGTGAGTCGGGACAGGGCCCCTACGAG. Its translation is CAISESGQGPYE. The whole CDR3 is CAISESGQGPYEQYF. The V gene is TRBV10-3, the J gene TRBJ2-7, with TRBD1 matching over 9 bases. Sequencing ends 3 residues short of the CDR3 end; the germline J gene provides the rest. This CDR3 region has 15 residues. V gave up 0 bases and J gave up 2 bases; unmatched junction bases: 2. CDR1 and CDR2 from the germline V gene are ENHRY and SYGVKD.

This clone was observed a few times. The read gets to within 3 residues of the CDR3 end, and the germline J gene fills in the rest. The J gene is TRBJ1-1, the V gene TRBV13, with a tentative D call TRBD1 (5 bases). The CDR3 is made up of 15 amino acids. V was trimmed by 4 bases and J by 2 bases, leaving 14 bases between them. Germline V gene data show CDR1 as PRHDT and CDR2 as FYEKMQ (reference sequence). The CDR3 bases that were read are TGTGCCAGCAGCTCCTCGGACAACACCAACACTGAA. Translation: CASSSSDNTNTE. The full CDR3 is CASSSSDNTNTEAFF. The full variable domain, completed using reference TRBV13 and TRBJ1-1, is AAGVIQSPRHLIKEKRETATLKCYPIPRHDTVYWYQQGPGQDPQFLISFYEKMQSDKGSIPDRFSAQQFSDYHSELNMSSLELGDSALYFCASSSSDNTNTEAFFGQGTRLTVV.

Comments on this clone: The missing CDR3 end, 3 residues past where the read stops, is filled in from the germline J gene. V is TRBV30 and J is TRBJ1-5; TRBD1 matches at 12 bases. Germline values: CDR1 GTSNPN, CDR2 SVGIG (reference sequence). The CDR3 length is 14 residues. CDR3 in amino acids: CAWSGGDRGQPQHF. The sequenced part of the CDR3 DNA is TGTGCCTGGAGTGGAGGGGACAGGGGGCAACCC.

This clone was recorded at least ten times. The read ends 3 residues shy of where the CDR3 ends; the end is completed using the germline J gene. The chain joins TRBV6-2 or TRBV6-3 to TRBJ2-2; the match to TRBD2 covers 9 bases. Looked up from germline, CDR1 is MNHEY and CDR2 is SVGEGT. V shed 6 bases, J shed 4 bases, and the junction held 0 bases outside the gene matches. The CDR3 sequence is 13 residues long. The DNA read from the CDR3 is TGTGCCAGCAGGACTAGCGGCACCGGGGAG. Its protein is CASRTSGTGE. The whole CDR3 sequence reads CASRTSGTGELFF.

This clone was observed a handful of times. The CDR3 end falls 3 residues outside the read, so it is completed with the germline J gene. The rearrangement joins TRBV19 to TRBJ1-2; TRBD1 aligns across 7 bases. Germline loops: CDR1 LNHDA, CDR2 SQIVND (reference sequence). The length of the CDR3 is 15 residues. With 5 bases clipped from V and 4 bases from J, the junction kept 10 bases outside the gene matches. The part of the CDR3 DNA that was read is TGTGCCAGTAGTGCCACGGGACAGAAACTCTATGGC. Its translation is CASSATGQKLYG. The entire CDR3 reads CASSATGQKLYGYTF.

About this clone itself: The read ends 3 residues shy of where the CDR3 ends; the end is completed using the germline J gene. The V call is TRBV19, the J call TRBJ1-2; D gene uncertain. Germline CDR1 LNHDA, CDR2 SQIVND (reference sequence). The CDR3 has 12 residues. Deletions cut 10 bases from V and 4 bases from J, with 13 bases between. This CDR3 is CATAGGFYGYTF. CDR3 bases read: TGTGCCACCGCGGGAGGCTTCTATGGC.

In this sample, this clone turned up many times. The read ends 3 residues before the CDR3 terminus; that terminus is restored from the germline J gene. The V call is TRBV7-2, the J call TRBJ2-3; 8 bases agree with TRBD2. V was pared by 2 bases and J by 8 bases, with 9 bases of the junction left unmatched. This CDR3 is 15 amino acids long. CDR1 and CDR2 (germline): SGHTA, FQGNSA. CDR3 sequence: CASSLRTSGGVTQYF. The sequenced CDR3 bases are TGTGCCAGCAGCTTACGTACTAGCGGTGGGGTTACG.

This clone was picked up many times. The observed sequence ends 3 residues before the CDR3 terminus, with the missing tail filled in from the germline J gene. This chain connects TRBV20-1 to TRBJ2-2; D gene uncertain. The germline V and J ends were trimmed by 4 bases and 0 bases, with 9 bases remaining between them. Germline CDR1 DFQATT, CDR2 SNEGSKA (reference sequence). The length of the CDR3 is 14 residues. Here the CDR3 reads CSAILAANTGELFF. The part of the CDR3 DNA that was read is TGCAGTGCTATTTTAGCTGCGAACACCGGGGAG.

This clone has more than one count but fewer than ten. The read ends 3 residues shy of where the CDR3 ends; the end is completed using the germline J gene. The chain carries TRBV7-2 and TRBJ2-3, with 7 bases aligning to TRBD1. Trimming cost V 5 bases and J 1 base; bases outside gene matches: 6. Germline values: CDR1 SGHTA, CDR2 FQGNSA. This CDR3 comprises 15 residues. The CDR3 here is CASSPGQVRTDTQYF. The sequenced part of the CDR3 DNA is TGTGCCAGCAGCCCTGGACAGGTTCGCACAGATACG. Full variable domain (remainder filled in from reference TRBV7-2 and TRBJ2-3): GAGVSQSPSNKVTEKGKDVELRCDPISGHTALYWYRQSLGQGLEFLIYFQGNSAPDKSGLPSDRFSAERTGGSVSTLTIQRTQQEDSAVYLCASSPGQVRTDTQYFGPGTRLTVL.

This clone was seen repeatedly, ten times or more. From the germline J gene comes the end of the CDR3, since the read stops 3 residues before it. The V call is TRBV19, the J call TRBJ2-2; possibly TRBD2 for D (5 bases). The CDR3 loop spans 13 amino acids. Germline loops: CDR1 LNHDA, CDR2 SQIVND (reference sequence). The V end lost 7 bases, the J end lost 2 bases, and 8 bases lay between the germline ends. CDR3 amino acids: CASNTRNTGELFF. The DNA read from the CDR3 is TGTGCCAGTAACACTAGAAACACCGGGGAG. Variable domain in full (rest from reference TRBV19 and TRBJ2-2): DGGITQSPKYLFRKEGQNVTLSCEQNLNHDAMYWYRQDPGQGLRLIYYSQIVNDFQKGDIAEGYSVSREKKESFPLTVTSAQKNPTAFYLCASNTRNTGELFFGEGSRLTVL.